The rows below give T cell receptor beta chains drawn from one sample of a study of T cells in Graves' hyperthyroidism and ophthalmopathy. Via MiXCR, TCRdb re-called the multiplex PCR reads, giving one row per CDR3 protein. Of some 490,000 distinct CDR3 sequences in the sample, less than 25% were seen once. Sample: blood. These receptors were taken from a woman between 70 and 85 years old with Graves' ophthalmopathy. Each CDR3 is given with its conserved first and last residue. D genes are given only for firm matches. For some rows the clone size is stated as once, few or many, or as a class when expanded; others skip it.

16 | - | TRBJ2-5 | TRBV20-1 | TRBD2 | CSARVIRAGGKETQYF | TGCAGTGCTAGAGTAATAAGAGCGGGAGGGAAAGAGACCCAGTACTTC
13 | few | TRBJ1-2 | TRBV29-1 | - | CSVLLQGYYGYTF | TGCAGCGTCTTACTCCAGGGATACTATGGCTACACCTTC
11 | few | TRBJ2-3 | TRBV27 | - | CASGVTDTQYF | TGTGCCAGCGGGGTAACAGATACGCAGTATTTT
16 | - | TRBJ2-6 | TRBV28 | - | CASGRQGSSGANVLTF | TGTGCCAGCGGGAGGCAGGGAAGCTCTGGGGCCAACGTCCTGACTTTC
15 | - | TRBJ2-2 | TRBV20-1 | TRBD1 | CSAKRGTGLTGELFF | TGCAGTGCAAAGAGGGGGACAGGGCTCACCGGGGAGCTGTTTTTT
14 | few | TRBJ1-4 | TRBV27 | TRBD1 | CASSFGTGSEKLFF | TGTGCCAGCAGTTTCGGGACAGGGAGTGAAAAACTGTTTTTT
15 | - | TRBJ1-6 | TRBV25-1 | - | CASSEGGRSGSPLHF | TGTGCCAGCAGTGAGGGGGGTCGTAGTGGTTCACCCCTCCACTTT
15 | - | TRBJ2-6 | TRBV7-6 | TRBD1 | CASSRGQAGANVLTF | TGTGCCAGCAGCCGGGGACAGGCTGGGGCCAACGTCCTGACTTTC
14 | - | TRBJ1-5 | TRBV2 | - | CASMRPWDSQPQHF | TGTGCCAGCATGAGGCCCTGGGATAGCCAGCCCCAGCATTTT
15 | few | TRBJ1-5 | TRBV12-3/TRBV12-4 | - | CASRGTINSNQPQHF | TGTGCCAGCAGGGGGACAATAAATAGCAATCAGCCCCAGCATTTT
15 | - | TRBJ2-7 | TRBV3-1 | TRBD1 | CACSETRDRGRRPYF | TGTGCCTGCAGTGAGACCCGGGACAGGGGGCGGAGGCCGTACTTC
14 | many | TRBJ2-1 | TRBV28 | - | CASSLAGRYNEQFF | TGTGCCAGCAGTTTAGCGGGAAGGTACAATGAGCAGTTCTTC
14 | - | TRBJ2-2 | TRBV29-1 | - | CSAGGRSNTGELFF | TGCAGCGCTGGGGGCAGATCGAACACCGGGGAGCTGTTTTTT
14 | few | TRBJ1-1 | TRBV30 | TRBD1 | CAWRTDRGATGDVF | TGTGCCTGGAGGACAGACAGGGGAGCGACCGGGGATGTCTTT
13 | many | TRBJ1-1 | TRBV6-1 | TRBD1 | CASIYGDSTEAFF | TGTGCCAGCATTTATGGGGACAGTACTGAAGCTTTCTTT
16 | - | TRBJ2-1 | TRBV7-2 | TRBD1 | CASSPIGQVQGDEQFF | TGTGCCAGCAGCCCAATTGGACAAGTCCAGGGGGATGAGCAGTTCTTC
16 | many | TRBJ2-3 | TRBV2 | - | CASSTSPGRDTDTQYF | TGTGCCAGCAGTACCTCCCCAGGGCGGGATACAGATACGCAGTATTTT
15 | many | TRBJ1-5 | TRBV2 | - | CASSDSGRGIQPQHF | TGTGCCAGCAGTGACTCTGGGAGGGGGATTCAGCCCCAGCATTTT
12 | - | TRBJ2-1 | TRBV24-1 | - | CATSDPGNEQFF | TGTGCCACCAGTGATCCCGGGAATGAGCAGTTCTTC
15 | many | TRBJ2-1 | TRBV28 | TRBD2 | CASSFRLAVYNEQFF | TGTGCCAGCAGTTTTCGTCTAGCGGTTTACAATGAGCAGTTCTTC
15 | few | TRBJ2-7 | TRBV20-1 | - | CSARVTLPGSYEQYF | TGCAGTGCTAGAGTTACTCTCCCGGGATCCTACGAGCAGTACTTC
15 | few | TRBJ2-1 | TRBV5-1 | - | CASSLGAGGGDEQFF | TGCGCCAGCAGCTTGGGCGCGGGCGGGGGCGATGAGCAGTTCTTC
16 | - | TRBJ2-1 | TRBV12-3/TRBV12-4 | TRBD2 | CASRGGTSGSYNEQFF | TGTGCCAGCAGGGGGGGGACTAGCGGGAGCTACAATGAGCAGTTCTTC
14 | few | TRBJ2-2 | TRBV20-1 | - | CSAYSGFSTGELFF | TGCAGTGCCTATAGCGGCTTTTCCACCGGGGAGCTGTTTTTT
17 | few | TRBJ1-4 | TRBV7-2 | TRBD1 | CASSSSGTGLWDEKLFF | TGTGCCAGCAGCTCCTCCGGGACAGGGCTTTGGGATGAAAAACTGTTTTTT
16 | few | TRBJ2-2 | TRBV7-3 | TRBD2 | CASSSAGTSDTGELFF | TGTGCCAGCAGCTCCGCCGGGACTAGCGACACCGGGGAGCTGTTTTTT
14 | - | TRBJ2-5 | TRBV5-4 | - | CASSWQGNQETQYF | TGTGCCAGCAGCTGGCAGGGTAACCAAGAGACCCAGTACTTC
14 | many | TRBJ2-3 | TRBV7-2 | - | CASSLFHGTDTQYF | TGTGCCAGCAGCTTATTTCATGGCACAGATACGCAGTATTTT
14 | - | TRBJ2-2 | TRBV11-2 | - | CASSAAGNTGELFF | TGTGCCAGCAGCGCCGCCGGGAACACCGGGGAGCTGTTTTTT
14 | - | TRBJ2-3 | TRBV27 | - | CASMRSAGTDTQYF | TGTGCCAGCATGCGGAGTGCCGGGACAGATACGCAGTATTTT
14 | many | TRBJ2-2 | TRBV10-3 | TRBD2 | CAISRREEDGELFF | TGTGCCATCAGTCGTCGGGAGGAGGACGGGGAGCTGTTTTTT
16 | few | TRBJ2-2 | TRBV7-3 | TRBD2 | CASSTGLAGNTGELFF | TGTGCCAGCAGCACCGGACTAGCGGGGAACACCGGGGAGCTGTTTTTT
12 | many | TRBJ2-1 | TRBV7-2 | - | CASSLGRDRQFF | TGTGCCAGCAGCTTAGGGAGGGATCGCCAGTTCTTC
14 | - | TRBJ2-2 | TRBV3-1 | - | CASSLNTGVGELFF | TGTGCCAGCAGCCTAAACACTGGTGTTGGGGAGCTGTTTTTT
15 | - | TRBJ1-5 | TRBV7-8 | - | CASSHPSRGNQPQHF | TGTGCCAGCAGCCATCCTTCGCGGGGAAATCAGCCCCAGCATTTT
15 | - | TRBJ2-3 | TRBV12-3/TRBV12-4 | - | CASAEVVFNTDTQYF | TGCGCCAGCGCCGAAGTAGTGTTCAACACAGATACGCAGTATTTT
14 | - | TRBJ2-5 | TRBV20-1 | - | CSAEGRGWQETQYF | TGCAGTGCCGAGGGCCGGGGGTGGCAAGAGACCCAGTACTTC
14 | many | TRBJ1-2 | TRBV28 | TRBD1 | CASRVTGGGYGYTF | TGTGCCAGCAGGGTGACAGGGGGCGGATATGGCTACACCTTC
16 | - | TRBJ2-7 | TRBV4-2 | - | CASSQERAAGDNEQYF | TGTGCCAGCAGCCAAGAAAGGGCGGCAGGGGATAACGAGCAGTACTTC
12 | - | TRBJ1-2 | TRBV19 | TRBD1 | CASRRTGAGYTF | TGTGCCAGTAGGAGGACAGGGGCTGGCTACACCTTC
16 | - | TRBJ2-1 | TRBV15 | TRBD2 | CATSNGGWGLAGEQFF | TGTGCCACCAGCAATGGGGGCTGGGGACTAGCGGGAGAGCAGTTCTTC
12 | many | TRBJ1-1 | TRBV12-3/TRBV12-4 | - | CASSYWNTEAFF | TGTGCCAGCAGTTATTGGAACACTGAAGCTTTCTTT
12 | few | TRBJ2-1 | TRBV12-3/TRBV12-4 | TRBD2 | CASSPGGTSQFF | TGTGCCAGCAGCCCCGGGGGGACCTCGCAGTTCTTC